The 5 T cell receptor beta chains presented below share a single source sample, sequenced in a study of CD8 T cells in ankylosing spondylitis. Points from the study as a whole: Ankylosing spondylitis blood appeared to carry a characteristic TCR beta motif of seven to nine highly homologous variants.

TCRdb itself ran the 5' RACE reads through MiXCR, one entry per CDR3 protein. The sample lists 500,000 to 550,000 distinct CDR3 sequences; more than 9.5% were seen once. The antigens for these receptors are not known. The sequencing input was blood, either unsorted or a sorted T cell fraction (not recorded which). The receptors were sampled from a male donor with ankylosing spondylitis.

CDR3 in amino acids: CASSPTAGTYEQYV. The CDR3 coding sequence is TGTGCCAGCAGCCCCACGGCGGGAACCTACGAGCAGTACGTC. This rearrangement joins TRBV7-9 to TRBJ2-7; TRBD2 is a possible D gene (6 bases). This CDR3 has 14 residues. Germline V gene lookup returns CDR1 SEHNR and CDR2 FQNEAQ (reference sequence). Trimming pared 5 bases from V and 2 bases from J, leaving 13 bases between.

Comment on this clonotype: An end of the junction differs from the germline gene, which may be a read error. The chain's CDR3 is CASSLFAATNSYGQYF. In DNA form, the CDR3 reads TGTGCCAGCAGCTTGTTCGCAGCGACTAACTCCTACGGGCAGTACTTC. J is TRBJ2-7 and V is TRBV5-8, with D tentatively TRBD2 (5 bases). Germline V lookup: CDR1 SGHTS, CDR2 YDEGEE. This CDR3 contains 16 residues.

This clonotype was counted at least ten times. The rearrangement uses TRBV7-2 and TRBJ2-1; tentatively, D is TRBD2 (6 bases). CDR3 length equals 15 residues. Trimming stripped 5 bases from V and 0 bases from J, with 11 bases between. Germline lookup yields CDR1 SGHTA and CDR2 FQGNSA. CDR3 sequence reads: CASSRDSSSYNEQFF. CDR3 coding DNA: TGTGCCAGCAGCCGGGACTCTAGCTCCTACAATGAGCAGTTCTTC.

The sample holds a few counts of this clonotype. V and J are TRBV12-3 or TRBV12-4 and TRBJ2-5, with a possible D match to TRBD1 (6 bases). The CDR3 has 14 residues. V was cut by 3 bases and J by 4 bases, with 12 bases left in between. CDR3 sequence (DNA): TGTGCCAGCAGTTTTGCGACAGGAAGAGAGACCCAGTACTTC. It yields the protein CASSFATGRETQYF.

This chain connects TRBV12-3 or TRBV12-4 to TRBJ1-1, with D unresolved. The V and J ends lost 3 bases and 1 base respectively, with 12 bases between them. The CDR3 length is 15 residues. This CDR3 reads CASSLSGRRNTEAFF. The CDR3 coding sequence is TGTGCCAGCAGTTTGTCCGGACGAAGGAACACTGAAGCTTTCTTT.